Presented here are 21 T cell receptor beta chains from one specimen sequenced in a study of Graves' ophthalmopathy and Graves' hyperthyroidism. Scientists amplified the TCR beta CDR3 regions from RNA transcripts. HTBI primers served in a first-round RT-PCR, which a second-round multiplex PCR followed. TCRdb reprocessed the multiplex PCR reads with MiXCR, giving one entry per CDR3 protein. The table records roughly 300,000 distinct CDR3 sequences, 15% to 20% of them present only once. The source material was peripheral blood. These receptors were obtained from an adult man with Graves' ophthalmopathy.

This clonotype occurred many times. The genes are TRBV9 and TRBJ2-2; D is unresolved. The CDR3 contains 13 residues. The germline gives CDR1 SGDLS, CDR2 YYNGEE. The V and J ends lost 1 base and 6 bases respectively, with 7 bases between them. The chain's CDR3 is CASSVYSAGELFF. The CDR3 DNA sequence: TGTGCCAGCAGCGTATATTCCGCCGGGGAGCTGTTTTTT.

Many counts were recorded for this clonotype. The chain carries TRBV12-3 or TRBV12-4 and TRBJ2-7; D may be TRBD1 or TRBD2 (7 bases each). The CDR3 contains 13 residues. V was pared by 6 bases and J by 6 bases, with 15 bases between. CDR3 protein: CASSTDREGEQYF. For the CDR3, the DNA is TGTGCCAGCAGCACCGACAGGGAGGGCGAGCAGTACTTC.

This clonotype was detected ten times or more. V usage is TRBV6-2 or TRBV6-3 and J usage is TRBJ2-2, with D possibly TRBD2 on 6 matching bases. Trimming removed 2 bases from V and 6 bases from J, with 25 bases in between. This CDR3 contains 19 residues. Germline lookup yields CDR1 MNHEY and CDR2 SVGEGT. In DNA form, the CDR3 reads TGTGCCAGCAGTTACCCGTCATTAGCGGTTAGAGACTATTCCGGGGAGCTGTTTTTT. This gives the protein CASSYPSLAVRDYSGELFF.

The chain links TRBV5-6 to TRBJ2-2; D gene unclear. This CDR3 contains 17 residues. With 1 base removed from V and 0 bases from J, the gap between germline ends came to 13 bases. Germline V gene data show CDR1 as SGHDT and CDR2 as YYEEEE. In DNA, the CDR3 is TGTGCCAGCAGCTTGCGAAGGAGCAGTTCGAACACCGGGGAGCTGTTTTTT. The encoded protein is CASSLRRSSSNTGELFF.

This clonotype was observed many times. CDR3 sequence (DNA): TGTGCCAGCAGCTTAATGTCCAGGGGTAACACTGAAGCTTTCTTT. This encodes CASSLMSRGNTEAFF. The chain combines TRBV7-8 with TRBJ1-1; TRBD1 might be the D (6 bases). The CDR3 runs 15 residues. Germline V gene data show CDR1 as SGHVS and CDR2 as FQNEAQ. Trimming took off 2 bases at V and 2 bases at J, with 12 bases between the two ends.

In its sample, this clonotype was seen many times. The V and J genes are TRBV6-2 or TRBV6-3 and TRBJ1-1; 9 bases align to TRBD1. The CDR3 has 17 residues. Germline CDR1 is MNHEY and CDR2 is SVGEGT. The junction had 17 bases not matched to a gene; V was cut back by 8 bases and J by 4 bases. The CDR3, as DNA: TGTGCCAGCGTTACGACAACAGGGGGCGGCCGTACCACTGAAGCTTTCTTT. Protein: CASVTTTGGGRTTEAFF.

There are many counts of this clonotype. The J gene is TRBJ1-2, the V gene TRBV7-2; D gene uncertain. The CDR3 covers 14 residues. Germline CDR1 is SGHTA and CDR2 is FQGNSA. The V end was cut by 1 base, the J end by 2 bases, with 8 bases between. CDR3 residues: CASSLEGQNYGYTF. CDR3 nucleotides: TGTGCCAGCAGCTTAGAAGGGCAGAACTATGGCTACACCTTC.

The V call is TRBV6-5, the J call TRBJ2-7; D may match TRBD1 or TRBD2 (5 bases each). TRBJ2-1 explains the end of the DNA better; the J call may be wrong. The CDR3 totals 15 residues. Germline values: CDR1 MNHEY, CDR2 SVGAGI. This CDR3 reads CASSSPIGTDYEQFF. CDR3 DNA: TGTGCCAGCAGTTCCCCTATCGGGACCGATTACGAGCAGTTCTTC.

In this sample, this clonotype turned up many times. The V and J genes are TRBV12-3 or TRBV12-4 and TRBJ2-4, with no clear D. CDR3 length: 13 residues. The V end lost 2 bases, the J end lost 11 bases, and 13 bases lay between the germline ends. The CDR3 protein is CASSLYRLPFQYF. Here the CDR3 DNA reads TGTGCCAGCAGTTTATATCGACTCCCTTTTCAGTACTTC.

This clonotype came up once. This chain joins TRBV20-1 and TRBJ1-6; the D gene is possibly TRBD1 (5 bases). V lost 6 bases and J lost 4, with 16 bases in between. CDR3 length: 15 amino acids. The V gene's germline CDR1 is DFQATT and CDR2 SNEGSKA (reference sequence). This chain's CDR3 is CSARESLTYNSPLHF. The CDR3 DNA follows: TGCAGTGCCAGGGAAAGCCTGACTTATAATTCACCCCTCCACTTT.

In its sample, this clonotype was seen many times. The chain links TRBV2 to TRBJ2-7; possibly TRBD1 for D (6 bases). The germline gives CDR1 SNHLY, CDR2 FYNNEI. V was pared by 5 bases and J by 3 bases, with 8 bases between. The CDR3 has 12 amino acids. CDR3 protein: CASSTDSYEQYF. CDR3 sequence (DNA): TGTGCCAGCAGTACGGACAGCTACGAGCAGTACTTC.

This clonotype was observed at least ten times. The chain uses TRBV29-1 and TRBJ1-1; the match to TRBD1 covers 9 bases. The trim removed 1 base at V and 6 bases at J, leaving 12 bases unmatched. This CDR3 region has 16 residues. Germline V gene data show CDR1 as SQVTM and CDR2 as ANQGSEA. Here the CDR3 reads CSVEGVGTGRFSEAFF. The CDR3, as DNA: TGCAGCGTTGAAGGGGTAGGGACAGGGCGGTTCTCTGAAGCTTTCTTT. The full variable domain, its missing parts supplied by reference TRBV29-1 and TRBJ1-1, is SAVISQKPSRDICQRGTSLTIQCQVDSQVTMMFWYRQQPGQSLTLIATANQGSEATYESGFVIDKFPISRPNLTFSTLTVSNMSPEDSSIYLCSVEGVGTGRFSEAFFGQGTRLTVV.

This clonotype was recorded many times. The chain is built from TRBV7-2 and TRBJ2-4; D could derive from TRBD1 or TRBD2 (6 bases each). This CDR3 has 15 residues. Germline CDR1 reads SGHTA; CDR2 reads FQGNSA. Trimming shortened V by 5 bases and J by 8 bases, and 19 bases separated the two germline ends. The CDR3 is CASSLGPGEVDIQYF. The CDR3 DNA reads TGTGCCAGCAGCCTTGGGCCAGGGGAGGTGGACATTCAGTACTTC.

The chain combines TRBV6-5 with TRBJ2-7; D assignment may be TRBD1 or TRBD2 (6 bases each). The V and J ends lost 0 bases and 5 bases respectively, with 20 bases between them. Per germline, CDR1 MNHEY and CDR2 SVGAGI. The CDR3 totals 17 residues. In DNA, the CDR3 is TGTGCCAGCAGTTACTCGATTAGGCAGGGGAGGAGGGACGAGCAGTACTTC. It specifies CASSYSIRQGRRDEQYF.

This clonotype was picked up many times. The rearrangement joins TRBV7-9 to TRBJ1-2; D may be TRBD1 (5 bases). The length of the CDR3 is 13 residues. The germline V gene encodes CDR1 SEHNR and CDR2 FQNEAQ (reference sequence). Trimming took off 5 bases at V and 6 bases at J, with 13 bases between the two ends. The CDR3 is CASSEDGTDGYTF. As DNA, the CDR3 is TGTGCCAGCAGCGAGGACGGGACGGATGGCTACACCTTC. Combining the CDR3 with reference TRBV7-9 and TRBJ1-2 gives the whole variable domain DTGVSQNPRHKITKRGQNVTFRCDPISEHNRLYWYRQTLGQGPEFLTYFQNEAQLEKSRLLSDRFSAERPKGSFSTLEIQRTEQGDSAMYLCASSEDGTDGYTFGSGTRLTVV.

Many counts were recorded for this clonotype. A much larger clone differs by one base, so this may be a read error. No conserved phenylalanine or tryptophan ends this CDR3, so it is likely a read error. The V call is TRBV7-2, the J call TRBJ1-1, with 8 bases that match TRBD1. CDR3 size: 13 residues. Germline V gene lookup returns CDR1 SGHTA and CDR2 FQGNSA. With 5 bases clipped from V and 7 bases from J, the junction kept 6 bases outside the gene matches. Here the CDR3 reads CASSQTGVGEAFS. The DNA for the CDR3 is TGTGCCAGCAGCCAGACAGGGGTGGGTGAAGCTTTCTCT.

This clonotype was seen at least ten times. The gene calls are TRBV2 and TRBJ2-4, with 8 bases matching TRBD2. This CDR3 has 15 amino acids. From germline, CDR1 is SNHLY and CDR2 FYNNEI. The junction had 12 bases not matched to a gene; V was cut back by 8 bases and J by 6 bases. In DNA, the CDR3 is TGTGCCAGCGTCAGCGGGAGTGGGTCTGGAAACATTCAGTACTTC. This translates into CASVSGSGSGNIQYF.

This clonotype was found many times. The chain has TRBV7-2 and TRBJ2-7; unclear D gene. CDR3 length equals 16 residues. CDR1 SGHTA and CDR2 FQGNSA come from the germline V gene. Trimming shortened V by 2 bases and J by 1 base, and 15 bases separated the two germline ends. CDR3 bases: TGTGCCAGCAGCTTAAGTAGTTTACCGCCTTCCTACGAGCAGTACTTC. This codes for CASSLSSLPPSYEQYF.

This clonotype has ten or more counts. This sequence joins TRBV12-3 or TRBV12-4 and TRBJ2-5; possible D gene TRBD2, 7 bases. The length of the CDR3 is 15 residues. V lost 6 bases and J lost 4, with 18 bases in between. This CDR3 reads CASSFLGGGGETQYF. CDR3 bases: TGTGCCAGCAGCTTCTTAGGGGGGGGAGGAGAGACCCAGTACTTC.

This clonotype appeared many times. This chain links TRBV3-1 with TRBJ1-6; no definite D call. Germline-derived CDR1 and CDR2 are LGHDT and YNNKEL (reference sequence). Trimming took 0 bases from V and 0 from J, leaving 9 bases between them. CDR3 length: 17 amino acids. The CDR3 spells CASSQDGWSSYNSPLHF. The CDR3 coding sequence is TGTGCCAGCAGCCAAGATGGCTGGAGCTCCTATAATTCACCCCTCCACTTT.

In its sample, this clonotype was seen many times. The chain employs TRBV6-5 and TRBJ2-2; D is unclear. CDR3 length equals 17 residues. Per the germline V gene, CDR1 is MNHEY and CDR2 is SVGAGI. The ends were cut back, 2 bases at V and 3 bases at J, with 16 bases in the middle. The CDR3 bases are TGTGCCAGCAGTTACCTCCCGGTCGAGTTGGACACCGGGGAGCTGTTTTTT. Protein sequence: CASSYLPVELDTGELFF.